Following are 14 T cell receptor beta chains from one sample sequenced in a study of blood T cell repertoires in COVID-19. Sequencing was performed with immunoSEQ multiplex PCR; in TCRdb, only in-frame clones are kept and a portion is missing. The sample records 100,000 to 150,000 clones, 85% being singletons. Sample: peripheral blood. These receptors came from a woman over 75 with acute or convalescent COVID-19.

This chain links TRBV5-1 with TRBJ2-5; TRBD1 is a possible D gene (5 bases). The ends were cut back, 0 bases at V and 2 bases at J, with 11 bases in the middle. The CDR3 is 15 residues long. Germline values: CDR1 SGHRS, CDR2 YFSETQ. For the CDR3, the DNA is TGCGCCAGCAGCTTGGGAAGGGGTCTTCAAGAGACCCAGTACTTC. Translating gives CASSLGRGLQETQYF.

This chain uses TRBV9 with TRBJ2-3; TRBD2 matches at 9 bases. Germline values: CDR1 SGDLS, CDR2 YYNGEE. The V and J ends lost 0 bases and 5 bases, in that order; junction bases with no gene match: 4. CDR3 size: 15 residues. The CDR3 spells CASSVVSGGLDTQYF. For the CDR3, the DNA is TGTGCCAGCAGCGTAGTTAGCGGGGGTTTAGATACGCAGTATTTT. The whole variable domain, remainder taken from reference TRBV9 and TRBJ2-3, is DSGVTQTPKHLITATGQRVTLRCSPRSGDLSVYWYQQSLDQGLQFLIQYYNGEERAKGNILERFSAQQFPDLHSELNLSSLELGDSALYFCASSVVSGGLDTQYFGPGTRLTVL.

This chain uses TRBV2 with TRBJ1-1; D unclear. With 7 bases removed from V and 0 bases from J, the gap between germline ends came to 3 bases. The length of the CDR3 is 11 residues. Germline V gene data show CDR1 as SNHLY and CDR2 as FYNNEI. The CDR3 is CASTVNTEAFF. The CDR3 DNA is TGTGCCAGCACGGTGAACACTGAAGCTTTCTTT.

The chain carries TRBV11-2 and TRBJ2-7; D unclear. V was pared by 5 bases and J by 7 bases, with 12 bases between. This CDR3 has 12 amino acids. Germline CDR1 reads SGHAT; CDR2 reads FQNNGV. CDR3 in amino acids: CASSDTKWEQYF. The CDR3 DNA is TGTGCCAGCAGCGACACGAAGTGGGAGCAGTACTTC.

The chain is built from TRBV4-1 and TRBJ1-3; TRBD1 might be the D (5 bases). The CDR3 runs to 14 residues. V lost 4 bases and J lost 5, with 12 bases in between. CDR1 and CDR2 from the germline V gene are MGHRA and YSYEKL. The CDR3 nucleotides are TGCGCCAGCAGCCGGGGGGAAGGAAGAAACACCATATATTTT. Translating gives CASSRGEGRNTIYF.

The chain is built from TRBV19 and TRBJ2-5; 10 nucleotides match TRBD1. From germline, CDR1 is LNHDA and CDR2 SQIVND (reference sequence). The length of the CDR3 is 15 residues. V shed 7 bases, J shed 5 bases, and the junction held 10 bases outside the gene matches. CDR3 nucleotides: TGTGCCAGTAATTCTGGACAGGGGGGTGTGGAGACCCAGTACTTC. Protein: CASNSGQGGVETQYF.

CDR3 amino acids: CASSMEGISGANVLTF. The CDR3 DNA reads TGTGCCAGTAGTATGGAGGGAATCTCTGGGGCCAACGTCCTGACTTTC. The V gene is TRBV19, the J gene TRBJ2-6, with TRBD2 as a possible D gene (6 bases). There are 16 residues in the CDR3. Germline V gene lookup returns CDR1 LNHDA and CDR2 SQIVND (reference sequence). V was trimmed by 3 bases and J by 0 bases, leaving 9 bases between them. Drawing the rest from reference TRBV19 and TRBJ2-6, the complete variable domain is DGGITQSPKYLFRKEGQNVTLSCEQNLNHDAMYWYRQDPGQGLRLIYYSQIVNDFQKGDIAEGYSVSREKKESFPLTVTSAQKNPTAFYLCASSMEGISGANVLTFGAGSRLTVL.

The CDR3 nucleotides read TGTGCCAGCAGCGTTAGCTCCTATAATTCACCCCTCCACTTT. Its translation is CASSVSSYNSPLHF. V and J are TRBV9 and TRBJ1-6; D remains unclear. Trimming stripped 2 bases from V and 0 bases from J, with 3 bases between. Germline assignment: CDR1 SGDLS and CDR2 YYNGEE. This CDR3 is 14 amino acids long.

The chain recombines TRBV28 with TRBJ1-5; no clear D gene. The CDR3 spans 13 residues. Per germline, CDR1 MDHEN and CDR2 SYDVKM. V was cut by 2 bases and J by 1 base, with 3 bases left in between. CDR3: CASSLTSNQPQHF. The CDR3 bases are TGTGCCAGCAGTTTAACAAGCAATCAGCCCCAGCATTTT.

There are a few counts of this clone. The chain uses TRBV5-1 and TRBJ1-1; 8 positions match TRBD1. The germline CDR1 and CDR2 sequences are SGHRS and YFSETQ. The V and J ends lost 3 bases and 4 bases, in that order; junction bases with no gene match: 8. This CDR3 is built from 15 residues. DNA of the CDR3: TGCGCCAGCAGCTCCTCACAGGGGGGAGTCACTGAAGCTTTCTTT. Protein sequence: CASSSSQGGVTEAFF.

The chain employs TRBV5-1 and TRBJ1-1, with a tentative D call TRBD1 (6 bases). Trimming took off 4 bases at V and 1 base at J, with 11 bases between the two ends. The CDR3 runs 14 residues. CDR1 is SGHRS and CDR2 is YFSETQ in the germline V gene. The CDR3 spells CASSGRGGNTEAFF. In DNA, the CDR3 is TGCGCCAGCAGCGGCAGGGGTGGGAACACTGAAGCTTTCTTT.

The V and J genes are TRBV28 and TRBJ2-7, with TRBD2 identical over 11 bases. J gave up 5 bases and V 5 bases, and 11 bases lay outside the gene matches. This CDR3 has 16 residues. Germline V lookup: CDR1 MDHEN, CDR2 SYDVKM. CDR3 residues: CASSPSSGGSWDEQYV. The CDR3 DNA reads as TGTGCCAGCAGTCCCTCTAGCGGGGGGTCCTGGGACGAGCAGTACGTC.

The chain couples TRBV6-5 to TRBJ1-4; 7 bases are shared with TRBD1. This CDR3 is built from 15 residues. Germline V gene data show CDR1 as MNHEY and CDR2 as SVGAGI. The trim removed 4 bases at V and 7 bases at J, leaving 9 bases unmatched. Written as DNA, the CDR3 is TGTGCCAGCAGTTCTAGGAGACAGGGTGGTGAAAAACTGTTTTTT. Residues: CASSSRRQGGEKLFF.

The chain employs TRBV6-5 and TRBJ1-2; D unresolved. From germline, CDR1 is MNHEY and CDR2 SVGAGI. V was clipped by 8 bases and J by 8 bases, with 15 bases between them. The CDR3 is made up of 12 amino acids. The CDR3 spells CASEGAIGGYTF. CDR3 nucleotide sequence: TGTGCCAGCGAGGGAGCCATAGGGGGCTACACCTTC.